This T cell receptor beta chain was documented in a study of blood T cells in healthy people across ages. Sample-barcoded 5' priming and a J-beta primer mix drove a second PCR of roughly 7 to 11 cycles. TCRdb used MiXCR to reprocess the 5' RACE reads, holding one entry per CDR3 protein. Among hundreds of thousands of distinct CDR3 sequences listed, approximately 53% were seen once. V was trimmed by 1 base and J by 4 bases, leaving 3 bases between them. This CDR3 region has 12 residues. CDR1 is SGHTA, CDR2 FQGNSA, per germline. In its sample, this clonotype was seen many times. This sequence joins TRBV7-2 and TRBJ2-3; no definite D call. The sequenced material came from blood. The source is a man in his forties in good health. This CDR3 is CASSLGPDTQYF. In DNA, the CDR3 is TGTGCCAGCAGCTTAGGCCCAGATACGCAGTATTTT.